These 25 T cell receptor beta chains originate from one sample sequenced in a study of graft-versus-host responses after intestinal transplantation. The assay was immunoSEQ multiplex PCR, and TCRdb's table has in-frame clones only and misses some. Found here are 15,000 to 20,000 clones, approximately 37% of them singletons; the top ten hold 3% to 4%. The authors seeded around 200,000 CFSE-labeled responder cells together with around 200,000 irradiated stimulator cells tagged with violet dye. The sample here was alloreactive CD8+ T cells from a mixed lymphocyte reaction culture, taken before intestinal transplant. Subset here: CFSE-low proliferating T cells sorted from roughly six-day pre-transplant mixed lymphocyte reaction (GvH or HvG direction). These receptors were obtained from a human patient who received an intestinal transplant.

V gene TRBV28 combines with J gene TRBJ1-1, with no clear D. Trimming shortened V by 3 bases and J by 9 bases, and 8 bases separated the two germline ends. The CDR3 totals 11 residues. The V gene's germline CDR1 is MDHEN and CDR2 SYDVKM. CDR3 sequence reads: CASSFISQAFF. The DNA of the CDR3 is TGTGCCAGCAGTTTTATATCTCAAGCTTTCTTT. The full variable domain, completed using reference TRBV28 and TRBJ1-1, is DVKVTQSSRYLVKRTGEKVFLECVQDMDHENMFWYRQDPGLGLRLIYFSYDVKMKEKGDIPEGYSVSREKKERFSLILESASTNQTSMYLCASSFISQAFFGQGTRLTVV.

The J gene is TRBJ2-2, the V gene TRBV9; D may correspond to TRBD1 or TRBD2 (6 bases each). Trimming stripped 1 base from V and 4 bases from J, with 14 bases between. CDR1 is SGDLS, CDR2 YYNGEE, per germline. The CDR3 runs to 16 residues. The CDR3 DNA reads TGTGCCAGCAGCGTAAGGAGGGGGACCACCACCGGGGAGCTGTTTTTT. Translation: CASSVRRGTTTGELFF.

This chain links TRBV6-6 with TRBJ2-1; 14 bases are a match to TRBD2. The CDR3 sequence is 16 residues long. Trimming at V came to 10 bases and at J to 8 bases, leaving 13 bases not matched to a gene. In germline, CDR1 is MNHNY, CDR2 SVGAGI (reference sequence). In DNA, the CDR3 is TGTGCCACCCAACAATCCGGGACTAGCGGGAGATATGAGCAGTTCTTC. Amino acid sequence: CATQQSGTSGRYEQFF.

This chain links TRBV5-7 with TRBJ1-2; 7 nucleotides match TRBD1. TRBV5-7 is reported as an ORF; its role is uncertain. V dropped 4 bases and J dropped 7; count of bases not matched to a gene: 7. The CDR3 has 13 amino acids. The CDR3 loop reads CASSTPTGFGYTF. CDR3 DNA sequence: TGTGCCAGCAGCACACCGACAGGGTTTGGCTACACCTTC.

The V call is TRBV7-9, the J call TRBJ2-7, with 7 bases lining up with TRBD2. V was clipped by 5 bases and J by 3 bases; unmatched bases: 16. CDR3 length: 17 residues. Looked up from germline, CDR1 is SEHNR and CDR2 is FQNEAQ (reference sequence). CDR3 sequence reads: CASSRGGIGREVYEQYF. The CDR3, as DNA: TGTGCCAGCAGCCGAGGAGGAATAGGGAGGGAAGTCTACGAGCAGTACTTC. Drawing the rest from reference TRBV7-9 and TRBJ2-7, the complete variable domain is DTGVSQNPRHKITKRGQNVTFRCDPISEHNRLYWYRQTLGQGPEFLTYFQNEAQLEKSRLLSDRFSAERPKGSFSTLEIQRTEQGDSAMYLCASSRGGIGREVYEQYFGPGTRLTVT.

The chain uses TRBV27 and TRBJ1-5; D call uncertain. Per germline, CDR1 MNHEY and CDR2 SMNVEV (reference sequence). V was clipped by 2 bases and J by 5 bases, with 7 bases between them. The length of the CDR3 is 13 residues. CDR3 DNA sequence: TGTGCCAGCAGTTTAGCGAGTGATCAGCCCCAGCATTTT. It translates to CASSLASDQPQHF.

The J gene is TRBJ1-5, the V gene TRBV6-6; D remains unclear. The CDR3 covers 15 residues. V was shortened by 2 bases and J by 8 bases, with 16 bases between the two germline ends. Germline CDR1 reads MNHNY; CDR2 reads SVGAGI (reference sequence). CDR3 DNA sequence: TGTGCCAGCAGTTACGCAGATAGTTTTACGGAGCCCCAGCATTTT. Amino acids: CASSYADSFTEPQHF.

The CDR3 is CATSRPAQGQVVKGTDTQYF. The DNA for the CDR3 is TGTGCCACCAGCAGGCCCGCGCAGGGCCAGGTAGTGAAGGGCACAGATACGCAGTATTTT. This chain uses TRBV15 with TRBJ2-3; D possibly corresponds to TRBD1 (5 bases). Trimming removed 3 bases from V and 1 base from J, with 26 bases in between. The germline V gene encodes CDR1 LNHNV and CDR2 YYDKDF (reference sequence). The CDR3 runs 20 residues. The whole variable domain, filled in from reference TRBV15 and TRBJ2-3, reads DAMVIQNPRYQVTQFGKPVTLSCSQTLNHNVMYWYQQKSSQAPKLLFHYYDKDFNNEADTPDNFQSRRPNTSFCFLDIRSPGLGDTAMYLCATSRPAQGQVVKGTDTQYFGPGTRLTVL.

This chain joins TRBV12-5 and TRBJ1-3, with D maybe TRBD1 (6 bases). Trimming removed 3 bases from V and 0 bases from J, with 6 bases in between. The CDR3 runs to 14 residues. The germline gives CDR1 LGHNT, CDR2 FRNRAP. The CDR3 DNA sequence: TGTGCTAGTGGTTTACAGGGCTCTGGAAACACCATATATTTT. Encoded protein: CASGLQGSGNTIYF.

The chain links TRBV5-5 to TRBJ2-7; tentatively, D is TRBD1 (5 bases). The CDR3 is made up of 15 amino acids. Germline CDR1 SGHKS, CDR2 YYEKEE (reference sequence). Trimming pared 1 base from V and 0 bases from J, leaving 11 bases between. CDR3 loop: CASSLTDSYSYEQYF. CDR3 in DNA: TGTGCCAGCAGCTTGACCGACAGTTACTCCTACGAGCAGTACTTC.

This clone was found a few times. The rearrangement links TRBV29-1 to TRBJ1-1; TRBD1 is a possible D gene (5 bases). CDR1 is SQVTM, CDR2 ANQGSEA, per germline. The CDR3 is 13 amino acids. Trimming pared 3 bases from V and 4 bases from J, leaving 12 bases between. The chain's CDR3 is CSVDGGEATEAFF. CDR3 DNA: TGCAGCGTTGACGGAGGGGAGGCCACTGAAGCTTTCTTT.

The chain has TRBV5-4 and TRBJ2-7, with no clear D. The CDR3 length is 14 residues. Trimming took 4 bases from V and 1 from J, leaving 12 bases between them. Looked up from germline, CDR1 is SGHNT and CDR2 is YYREEE (reference sequence). The DNA of the CDR3 is TGTGCCAGCAGCCTCCGAGGCCCATCCTACGAGCAGTACTTC. Translated: CASSLRGPSYEQYF.

CDR3 in amino acids: CASSFRVGYQETQYF. CDR3 bases: TGTGCCAGCAGCTTTCGTGTGGGGTACCAAGAGACCCAGTACTTC. This chain uses TRBV11-2 with TRBJ2-5; the D is unclear. This CDR3 region has 15 residues. CDR1 and CDR2 (germline): SGHAT, FQNNGV. V lost 3 bases to trimming and J lost 0 bases, with 11 bases between them.

The chain employs TRBV9 and TRBJ2-7; the match to TRBD1 covers 8 bases. J gave up 6 bases and V 0 bases, and 5 bases lay outside the gene matches. The germline CDR1 and CDR2 sequences are SGDLS and YYNGEE. The CDR3 is 14 residues long. CDR3 amino acids: CASSVVGQGSEQYF. CDR3 coding DNA: TGTGCCAGCAGCGTAGTTGGACAGGGAAGCGAGCAGTACTTC.

This clone appeared a single time. The chain combines TRBV9 with TRBJ2-1; a weak D match, TRBD2 (6 bases). Germline lookup yields CDR1 SGDLS and CDR2 YYNGEE. Trimming removed 7 bases at V and 0 bases at J, with 23 bases between. The CDR3 has 18 amino acids. The chain's CDR3 is CASHPVFSGTRSYNEQFF. DNA of the CDR3: TGTGCCAGCCATCCCGTCTTTAGCGGAACCCGCTCCTACAATGAGCAGTTCTTC.

This clone is medium-sized within its sample. V is TRBV5-1 and J is TRBJ1-3; no clear D. Between the trimmed V and J ends, which lost 9 bases and 4 bases, there was a span of 14 bases. CDR3 length: 13 amino acids. Looked up from germline, CDR1 is SGHRS and CDR2 is YFSETQ. CDR3 region: CANSTGSGNTIYF. CDR3 bases: TGCGCCAATTCCACTGGGTCCGGAAACACCATATATTTT.

Only a few counts were recorded for this clone. J is TRBJ2-1 and V is TRBV11-2, with D perhaps matching TRBD2 (6 bases). Germline CDR1 and CDR2: SGHAT and FQNNGV. V was cut by 5 bases and J by 1 base, with 18 bases left in between. The CDR3 contains 17 residues. CDR3 in DNA: TGTGCCAGCAGCAACGGGGGACTTGAGATTTCCTACAATGAGCAGTTCTTC. Translation gives CASSNGGLEISYNEQFF.

A single count supports this clone. The CDR3 sequence: CASKSQHNLGGGPAYEQYF. CDR3 in DNA: TGTGCCAGCAAGTCCCAACATAACCTGGGGGGAGGGCCCGCCTACGAGCAGTACTTC. This sequence joins TRBV28 and TRBJ2-7, with TRBD2 matching over 7 bases. With 7 bases clipped from V and 2 bases from J, the junction kept 23 bases outside the gene matches. This CDR3 region has 19 residues. Germline V gene lookup returns CDR1 MDHEN and CDR2 SYDVKM.

The V gene is TRBV27, the J gene TRBJ2-7; TRBD2 matches at 7 bases. V lost 3 bases and J lost 7; bases outside the gene matches: 18. The CDR3 covers 17 residues. The germline V gene encodes CDR1 MNHEY and CDR2 SMNVEV (reference sequence). The CDR3 here is CASSFLGIAGAEREQYF. The CDR3 DNA is TGTGCCAGCAGTTTTCTAGGGATAGCGGGTGCTGAGCGGGAGCAGTACTTC.

This clone occurred once. The rearrangement links TRBV2 to TRBJ2-1; perhaps TRBD2 as D (6 bases). The CDR3 runs 14 residues. Germline V gene data show CDR1 as SNHLY and CDR2 as FYNNEI. Trimming removed 3 bases at V and 1 base at J, with 7 bases between. The CDR3 coding sequence is TGTGCCAGCAGTGACGGGAGTTCCTACAATGAGCAGTTCTTC. Protein: CASSDGSSYNEQFF. Complete variable domain (other parts from reference TRBV2 and TRBJ2-1): EPEVTQTPSHQVTQMGQEVILRCVPISNHLYFYWYRQILGQKVEFLVSFYNNEISEKSEIFDDQFSVERPDGSNFTLKIRSTKLEDSAMYFCASSDGSSYNEQFFGPGTRLTVL.

J is TRBJ2-3 and V is TRBV9, with D possibly being TRBD2 (5 bases). The V gene lost 0 bases and the J gene lost 2 bases, with 13 bases spanning the gap. The CDR3 runs 16 residues. Germline loops: CDR1 SGDLS, CDR2 YYNGEE. The chain's CDR3 is CASSVGREQNTDTQYF. The CDR3 nucleotides are TGTGCCAGCAGCGTAGGCCGGGAACAAAACACAGATACGCAGTATTTT.

The V gene is TRBV5-4, the J gene TRBJ1-1, with D possibly matching TRBD1 (6 bases). V dropped 2 bases and J dropped 8 bases, with 13 bases sitting between them. The CDR3 extends over 13 amino acids. Germline CDR1 SGHNT, CDR2 YYREEE (reference sequence). As DNA, the CDR3 is TGTGCCAGCAGCTTTCGTGTAGGACAGGAAGCTTTCTTT. Amino acid sequence: CASSFRVGQEAFF.

Comment on this clone: Different DNA sequences within this sample yield the same CDR3. This chain uses TRBV6-1 with TRBJ2-1; 8 positions match TRBD2. This CDR3 has 15 residues. CDR1 is MNHNS, CDR2 SASEGT, per germline. With 1 base clipped from V and 4 bases from J, the junction kept 3 bases outside the gene matches. For the CDR3, the DNA is TGTGCCAGCAGTGAAGGGCTAGCGGGTTACAATGAGCAGTTCTTC. Translation: CASSEGLAGYNEQFF.

The chain has TRBV27 and TRBJ1-5, with D tentatively TRBD1 (5 bases). V was cut by 3 bases and J by 12 bases, with 18 bases left in between. Germline V gene data show CDR1 as MNHEY and CDR2 as SMNVEV (reference sequence). The CDR3 runs 14 residues. CDR3 loop: CASSFAAGMILQHF. The CDR3 DNA sequence: TGTGCCAGCAGTTTCGCGGCAGGGATGATCCTCCAGCATTTT.

Concerning this clone itself: A junction boundary mismatches the germline segment, possibly from a read error. This chain uses TRBV20-1 with TRBJ2-1, with TRBD2 as a possible D gene (5 bases). Germline-derived CDR1 and CDR2 are DFQATT and SNEGSKA (reference sequence). The CDR3 runs 11 residues. CDR3 loop: CSARDLERVIF. Written as DNA, the CDR3 is TGCAGTGCTAGAGATCTTGAGAGGGTAATCTTC.